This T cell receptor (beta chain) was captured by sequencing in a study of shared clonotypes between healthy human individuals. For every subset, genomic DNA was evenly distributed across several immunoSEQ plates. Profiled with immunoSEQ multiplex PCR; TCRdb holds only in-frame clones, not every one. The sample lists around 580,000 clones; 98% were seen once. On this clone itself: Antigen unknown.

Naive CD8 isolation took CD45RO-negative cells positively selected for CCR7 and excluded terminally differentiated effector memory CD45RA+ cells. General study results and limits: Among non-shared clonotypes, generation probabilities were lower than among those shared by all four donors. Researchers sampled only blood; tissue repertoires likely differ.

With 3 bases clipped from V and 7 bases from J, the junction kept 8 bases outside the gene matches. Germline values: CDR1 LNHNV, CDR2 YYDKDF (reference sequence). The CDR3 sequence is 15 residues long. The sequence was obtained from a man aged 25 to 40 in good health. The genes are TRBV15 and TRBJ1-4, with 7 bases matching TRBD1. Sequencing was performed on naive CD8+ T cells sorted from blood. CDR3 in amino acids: CATSSGTVKGEKLFF. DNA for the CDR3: TGTGCCACCAGCAGCGGGACAGTCAAGGGTGAAAAACTGTTTTTT.